A single sample gave rise to the 6 T cell receptor beta chains below, sequenced in a study of blood T cell repertoires in COVID-19. Here immunoSEQ multiplex PCR was the method, and the copy in TCRdb shows in-frame clones only, minus some. The table lists more than 50,000 clones, 74% of them singletons. The sample consisted of peripheral blood. The origin of the receptors is a woman older than 75 with acute or convalescent COVID-19.

This rearrangement joins TRBV5-1 to TRBJ2-5, with 12 nucleotides matching TRBD2. The CDR3 length is 16 residues. CDR1 is SGHRS, CDR2 YFSETQ, per germline. Trimming at V came to 1 base and at J to 4 bases, leaving 5 bases not matched to a gene. This CDR3 reads CASSLKTSGSPETQYF. CDR3 bases: TGCGCCAGCAGCTTGAAGACTAGCGGGAGCCCAGAGACCCAGTACTTC.

The chain joins TRBV25-1 to TRBJ2-7, with 8 positions matching TRBD1. The CDR3 covers 15 residues. Unmatched junction bases numbered 8, after V lost 4 bases and J lost 3 bases. Per the germline V gene, CDR1 is MGHDK and CDR2 is SYGVNS. This chain's CDR3 is CASSGPTGADYEQYF. The CDR3, as DNA: TGTGCCAGCAGTGGACCGACAGGGGCCGACTACGAGCAGTACTTC.

This clone was recorded only once. Within the sample, other DNA sequences also encode this same CDR3. This rearrangement joins TRBV7-9 to TRBJ2-7; 11 bases fit TRBD2. Germline-derived CDR1 and CDR2 are SEHNR and FQNEAQ (reference sequence). The CDR3 has 15 amino acids. The ends lost 0 bases at V and 3 bases at J; junction bases unmatched: 1. The CDR3 loop reads CASSLAGTSGYEQYF. For the CDR3, the DNA is TGTGCCAGCAGCTTAGCCGGGACTAGCGGCTACGAGCAGTACTTC.

This clone has only a few counts. The gene calls are TRBV6-6 and TRBJ2-1; 9 bases line up with TRBD1. CDR1 is MNHNY and CDR2 is SVGAGI in the germline V gene (reference sequence). The CDR3 is made up of 16 amino acids. The ends lost 10 bases at V and 2 bases at J; junction bases unmatched: 12. As DNA, the CDR3 is TGTGCCACCTCGCCGGATTGGACAGGGGCCTACAATGAGCAGTTCTTC. Protein product: CATSPDWTGAYNEQFF.

The J gene is TRBJ2-1, the V gene TRBV7-6; tentative D call: TRBD1 (6 bases). V was cut by 4 bases and J by 3 bases, with 7 bases left in between. This CDR3 is built from 13 residues. CDR1 is SGHVS and CDR2 is FNYEAQ in the germline V gene. The CDR3 reads CASSWGRYNEQFF. Written as DNA, the CDR3 is TGTGCCAGCAGCTGGGGGCGCTACAATGAGCAGTTCTTC.

This rearrangement joins TRBV29-1 to TRBJ1-4; D is uncertain. Germline V gene data show CDR1 as SQVTM and CDR2 as ANQGSEA. This CDR3 region has 11 residues. With 3 bases removed from V and 8 bases from J, the gap between germline ends came to 7 bases. CDR3 region: CSVETGEKLFF. Here the CDR3 DNA reads TGCAGCGTTGAGACGGGAGAAAAACTGTTTTTT.